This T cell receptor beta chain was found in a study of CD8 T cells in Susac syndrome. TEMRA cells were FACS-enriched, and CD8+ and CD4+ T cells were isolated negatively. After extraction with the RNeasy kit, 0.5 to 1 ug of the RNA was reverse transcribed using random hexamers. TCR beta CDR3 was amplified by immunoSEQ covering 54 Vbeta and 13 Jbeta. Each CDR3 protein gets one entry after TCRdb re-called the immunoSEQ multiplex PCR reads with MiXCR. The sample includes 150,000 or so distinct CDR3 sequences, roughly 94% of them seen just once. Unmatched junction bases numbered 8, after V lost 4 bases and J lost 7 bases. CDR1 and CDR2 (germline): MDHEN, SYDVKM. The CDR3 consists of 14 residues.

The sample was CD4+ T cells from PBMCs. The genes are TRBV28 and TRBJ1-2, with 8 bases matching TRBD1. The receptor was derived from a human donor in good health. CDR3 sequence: CASSSGQGFSGYTF. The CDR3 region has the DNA TGTGCCAGCAGTTCCGGACAGGGATTCTCTGGCTACACCTTC.